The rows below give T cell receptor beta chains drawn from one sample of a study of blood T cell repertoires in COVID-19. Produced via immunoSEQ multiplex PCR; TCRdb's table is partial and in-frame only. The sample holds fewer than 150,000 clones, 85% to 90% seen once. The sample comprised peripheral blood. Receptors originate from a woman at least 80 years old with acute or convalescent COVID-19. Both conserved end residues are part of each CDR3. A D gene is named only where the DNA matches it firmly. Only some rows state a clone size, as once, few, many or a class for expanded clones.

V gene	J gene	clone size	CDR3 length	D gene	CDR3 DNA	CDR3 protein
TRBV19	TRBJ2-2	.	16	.	TGTGCCAGTAGTATCGGGGCGGGGGCCTTCACCGGGGAGCTGTTTTTT	CASSIGAGAFTGELFF
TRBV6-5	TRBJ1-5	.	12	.	TGTGCCAGCAGTCGTCTGGCCAGGCCCCAGCATTTT	CASSRLARPQHF
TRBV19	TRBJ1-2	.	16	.	TGTGCCAGTAGTATCCCCCGGGGAGGCCCCAACTATGGCTACACCTTC	CASSIPRGGPNYGYTF
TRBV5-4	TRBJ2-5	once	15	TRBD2	TGTGCCAGCAGCATACTAGCGGGATCCCAAGAGACCCAGTACTTC	CASSILAGSQETQYF
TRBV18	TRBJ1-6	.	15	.	TGTGCCAGCTCACCGTCCGACAGGAATAATTCACCCCTCCACTTT	CASSPSDRNNSPLHF
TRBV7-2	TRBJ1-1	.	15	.	TGTGCCAGCAGCTTATTTGGCAGGGCGAACACTGAAGCTTTCTTT	CASSLFGRANTEAFF
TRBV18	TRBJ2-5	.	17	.	TGTGCCAGCTCGCCTCCCTCGGGCAGGGCGGGGCAAGAGACCCAGTACTTC	CASSPPSGRAGQETQYF
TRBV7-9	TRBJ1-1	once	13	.	TGTGCCAGCAGCTTAGATCAAGGGGGAGAAGCTTTCTTT	CASSLDQGGEAFF
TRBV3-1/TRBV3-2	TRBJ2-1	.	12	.	TGTGCCAGCAGCCAAGAGAGGTCGAAGCAGTTCTTC	CASSQERSKQFF
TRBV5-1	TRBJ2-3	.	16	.	TGCGCCAGCAGCCCCCCGGGGGATCCTGGCACAGATACGCAGTATTTT	CASSPPGDPGTDTQYF
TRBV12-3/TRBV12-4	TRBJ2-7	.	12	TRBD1	TGTGCCAGCAGCACACGAGGACAGGGACAGTACTTC	CASSTRGQGQYF
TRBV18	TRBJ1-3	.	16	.	TGTGCCAGCTCACCCAGTCAGACAGACTCTGGAAACACCATATATTTT	CASSPSQTDSGNTIYF
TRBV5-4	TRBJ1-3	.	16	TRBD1	TGTGCCAGCAGCCCCAGGGACAGGGGTTCTGGAAACACCATATATTTT	CASSPRDRGSGNTIYF
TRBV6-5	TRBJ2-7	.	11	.	TGTGCCGGCGAGTGGGCGGGGGAGCAGTACTTC	CAGEWAGEQYF
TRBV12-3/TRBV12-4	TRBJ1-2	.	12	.	TGTGCCAGCAGTTCTCAGGGATATGGCTACACCTTC	CASSSQGYGYTF
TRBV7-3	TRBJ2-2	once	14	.	TGTGCCAGCAGCGCCGGGGGGAACACCGGGGAGCTGTTTTTT	CASSAGGNTGELFF
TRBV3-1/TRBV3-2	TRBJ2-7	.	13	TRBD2	TGTGCCAGCAGCCAAGAGGGAGGGGCAGGCCCGTACTTC	CASSQEGGAGPYF
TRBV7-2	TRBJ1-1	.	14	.	TGTGCCAGCAGCTATGGACAGAGGAACACTGAAGCTTTCTTT	CASSYGQRNTEAFF
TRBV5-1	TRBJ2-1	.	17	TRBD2	TGCGCCAGCAGCTCGTTTTCGCGGGGGGGCCTCCCAAATGAGCAGTTCTTC	CASSSFSRGGLPNEQFF
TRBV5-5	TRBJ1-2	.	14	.	TGTGCCAGCAGCTTGGCCGCGGGGTTGGGCGGCTACACCTTC	CASSLAAGLGGYTF
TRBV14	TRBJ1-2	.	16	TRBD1	TGTGCCAGCAGCCAAAGGACAGGCCCGCGAGGCTATGGCTACACCTTC	CASSQRTGPRGYGYTF
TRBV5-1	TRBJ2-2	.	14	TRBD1	TGCGCCAGCAGCCGGGACAGTAACACCGGGGAGCTGTTTTTT	CASSRDSNTGELFF
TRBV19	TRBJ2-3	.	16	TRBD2	TGTGCCAGTAGTACTAGCGGGGGCTCTAGCACAGATACGCAGTATTTT	CASSTSGGSSTDTQYF